This record covers a single T cell receptor (beta chain). Profiled with immunoSEQ multiplex PCR; TCRdb holds only in-frame clones, not every one. The profile shows 150,000 to 200,000 clones, almost 90% of them singletons. Trimming removed 5 bases at V and 8 bases at J, with 19 bases between. This CDR3 has 15 residues. The germline V gene encodes CDR1 MNHNY and CDR2 SVGAGI (reference sequence). These data belong to a study of control samples from healthy donors and cancer patients. The chain recombines TRBV6-6 with TRBJ2-1; tentatively, D is TRBD1 (7 bases). The sequenced sample consisted of blood. This sequence was found in a woman in her 30s in good health. As DNA, the CDR3 is TGTGCCAGCAGTGATACAGGGGAATGGAGGGATGAGCAGTTCTTC. Amino acids: CASSDTGEWRDEQFF.